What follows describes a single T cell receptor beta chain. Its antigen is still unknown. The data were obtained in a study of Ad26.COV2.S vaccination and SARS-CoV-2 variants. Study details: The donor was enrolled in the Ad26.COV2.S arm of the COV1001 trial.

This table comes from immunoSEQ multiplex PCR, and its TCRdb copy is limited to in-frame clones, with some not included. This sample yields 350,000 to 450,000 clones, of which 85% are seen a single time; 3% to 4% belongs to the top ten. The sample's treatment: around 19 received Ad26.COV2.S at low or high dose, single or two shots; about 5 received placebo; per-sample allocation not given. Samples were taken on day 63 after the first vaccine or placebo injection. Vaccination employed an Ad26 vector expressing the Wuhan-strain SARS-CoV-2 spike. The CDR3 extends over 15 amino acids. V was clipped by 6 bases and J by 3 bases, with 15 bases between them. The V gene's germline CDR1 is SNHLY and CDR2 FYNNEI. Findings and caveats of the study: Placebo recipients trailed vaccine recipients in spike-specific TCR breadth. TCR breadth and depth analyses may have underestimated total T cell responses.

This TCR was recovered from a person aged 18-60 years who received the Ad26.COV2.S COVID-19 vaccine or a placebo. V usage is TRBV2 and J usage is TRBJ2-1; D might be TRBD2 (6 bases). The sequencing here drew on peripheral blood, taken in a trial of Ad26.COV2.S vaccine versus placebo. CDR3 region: CASRVTGTLYNEQFF. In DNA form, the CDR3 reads TGTGCCAGCAGAGTGACCGGGACTCTCTACAATGAGCAGTTCTTC.